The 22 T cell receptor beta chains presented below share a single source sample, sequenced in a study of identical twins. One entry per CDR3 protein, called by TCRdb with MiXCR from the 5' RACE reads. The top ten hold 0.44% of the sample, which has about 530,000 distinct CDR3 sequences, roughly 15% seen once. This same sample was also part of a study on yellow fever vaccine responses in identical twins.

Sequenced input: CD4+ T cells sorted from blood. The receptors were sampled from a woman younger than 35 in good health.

This chain's CDR3 is CASSHTGNSYEQYF. CDR3 in DNA: TGTGCCAGCAGCCACACAGGAAACTCCTACGAGCAGTACTTC. The chain couples TRBV13 to TRBJ2-7, with D possibly matching TRBD1 (5 bases). The CDR3 contains 14 residues. Germline CDR1 is PRHDT and CDR2 is FYEKMQ (reference sequence). Between the trimmed V and J ends, which lost 5 bases and 0 bases, there was a span of 11 bases. Using reference TRBV13 and TRBJ2-7 for the parts outside the CDR3, the full variable domain is AAGVIQSPRHLIKEKRETATLKCYPIPRHDTVYWYQQGPGQDPQFLISFYEKMQSDKGSIPDRFSAQQFSDYHSELNMSSLELGDSALYFCASSHTGNSYEQYFGPGTRLTVT.

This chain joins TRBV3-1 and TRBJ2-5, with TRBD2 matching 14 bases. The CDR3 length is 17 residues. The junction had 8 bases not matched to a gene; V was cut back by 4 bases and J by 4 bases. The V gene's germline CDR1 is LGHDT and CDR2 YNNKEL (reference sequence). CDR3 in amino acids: CASSLGLAGGGRETQYF. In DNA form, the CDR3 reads TGTGCCAGCAGCCTCGGACTAGCGGGAGGAGGTAGAGAGACCCAGTACTTC.

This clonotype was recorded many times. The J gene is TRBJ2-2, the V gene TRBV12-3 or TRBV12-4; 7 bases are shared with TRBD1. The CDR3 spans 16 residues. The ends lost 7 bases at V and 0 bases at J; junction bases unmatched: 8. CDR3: CASKPPGQANTGELFF. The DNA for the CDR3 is TGTGCCAGCAAACCTCCTGGACAGGCGAACACCGGGGAGCTGTTTTTT.

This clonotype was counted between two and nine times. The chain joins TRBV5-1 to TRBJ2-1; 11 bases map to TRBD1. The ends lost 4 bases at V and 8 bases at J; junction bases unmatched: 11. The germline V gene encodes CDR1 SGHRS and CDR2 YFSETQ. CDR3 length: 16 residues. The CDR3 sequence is CASSRGQGVVTDEQFF. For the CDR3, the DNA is TGCGCCAGCAGCCGGGGACAGGGGGTCGTAACGGATGAGCAGTTCTTC.

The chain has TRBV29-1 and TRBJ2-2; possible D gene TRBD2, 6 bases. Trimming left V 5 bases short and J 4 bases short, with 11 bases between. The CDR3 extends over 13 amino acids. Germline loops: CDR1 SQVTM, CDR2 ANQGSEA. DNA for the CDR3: TGCAGCGTTAGACCCGGGAGCACCGGGGAGCTGTTTTTT. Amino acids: CSVRPGSTGELFF.

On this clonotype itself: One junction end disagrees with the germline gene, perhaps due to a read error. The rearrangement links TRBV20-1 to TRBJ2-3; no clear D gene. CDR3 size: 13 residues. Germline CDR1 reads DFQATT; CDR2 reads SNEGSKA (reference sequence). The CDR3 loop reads CSAPRRHTDTHYF. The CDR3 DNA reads TGCAGTGCCCCCCGCAGACACACAGATACGCACTATTTT.

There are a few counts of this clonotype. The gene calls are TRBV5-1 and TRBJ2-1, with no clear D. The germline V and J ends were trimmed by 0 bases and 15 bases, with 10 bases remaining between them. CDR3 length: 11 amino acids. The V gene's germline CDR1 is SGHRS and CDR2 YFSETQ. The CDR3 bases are TGCGCCAGCAGCTTGGATTTGGTTCGGTTCTTC. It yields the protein CASSLDLVRFF. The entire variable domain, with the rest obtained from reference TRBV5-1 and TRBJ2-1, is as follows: KAGVTQTPRYLIKTRGQQVTLSCSPISGHRSVSWYQQTPGQGLQFLFEYFSETQRNKGNFPGRFSGRQFSNSRSEMNVSTLELGDSALYLCASSLDLVRFFGPGTRLTVL.

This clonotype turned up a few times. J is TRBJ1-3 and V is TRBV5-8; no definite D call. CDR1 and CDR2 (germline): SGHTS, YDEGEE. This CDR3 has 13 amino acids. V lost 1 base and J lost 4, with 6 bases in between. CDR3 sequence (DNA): TGTGCCAGCAGCTTGCGAGTCGGAAACACCATATATTTT. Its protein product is CASSLRVGNTIYF.

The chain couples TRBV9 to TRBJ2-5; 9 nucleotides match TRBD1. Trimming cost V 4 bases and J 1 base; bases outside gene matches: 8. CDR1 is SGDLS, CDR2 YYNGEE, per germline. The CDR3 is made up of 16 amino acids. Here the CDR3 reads CASSQNPGQGQETQYF. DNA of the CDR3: TGTGCCAGCAGCCAGAACCCGGGACAGGGCCAAGAGACCCAGTACTTC. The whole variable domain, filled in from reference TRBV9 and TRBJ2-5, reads DSGVTQTPKHLITATGQRVTLRCSPRSGDLSVYWYQQSLDQGLQFLIQYYNGEERAKGNILERFSAQQFPDLHSELNLSSLELGDSALYFCASSQNPGQGQETQYFGPGTRLLVL.

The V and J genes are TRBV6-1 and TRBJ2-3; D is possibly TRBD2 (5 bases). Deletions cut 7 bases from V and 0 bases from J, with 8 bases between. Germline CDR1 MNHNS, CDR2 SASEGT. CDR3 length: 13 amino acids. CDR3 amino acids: CASMTGSTDTQYF. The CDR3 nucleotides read TGTGCCAGCATGACGGGAAGCACAGATACGCAGTATTTT.

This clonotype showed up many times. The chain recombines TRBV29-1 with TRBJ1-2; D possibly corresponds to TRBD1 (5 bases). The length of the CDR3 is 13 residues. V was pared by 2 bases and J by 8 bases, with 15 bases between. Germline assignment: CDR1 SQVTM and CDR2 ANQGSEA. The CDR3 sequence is CSVEIIGTGGYTF. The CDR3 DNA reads TGCAGCGTTGAAATAATAGGGACGGGGGGCTACACCTTC.

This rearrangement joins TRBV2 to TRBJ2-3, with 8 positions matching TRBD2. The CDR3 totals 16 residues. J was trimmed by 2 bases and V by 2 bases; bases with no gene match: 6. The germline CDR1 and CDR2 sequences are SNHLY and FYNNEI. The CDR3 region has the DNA TGTGCCAGCAGTGAATTCGGGGGGGCCTTCACAGATACGCAGTATTTT. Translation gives CASSEFGGAFTDTQYF.

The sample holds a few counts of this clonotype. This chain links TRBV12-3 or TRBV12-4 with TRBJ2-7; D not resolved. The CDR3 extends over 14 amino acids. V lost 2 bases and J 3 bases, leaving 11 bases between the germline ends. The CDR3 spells CASSLFGKGYEQYF. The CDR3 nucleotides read TGTGCCAGCAGTTTATTCGGAAAGGGCTACGAGCAGTACTTC.

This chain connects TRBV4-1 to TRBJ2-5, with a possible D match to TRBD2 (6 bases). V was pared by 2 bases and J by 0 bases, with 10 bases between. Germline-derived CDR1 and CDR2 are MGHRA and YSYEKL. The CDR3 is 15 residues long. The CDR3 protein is CASSQLGLHQETQYF. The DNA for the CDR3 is TGCGCCAGCAGCCAATTGGGACTGCACCAAGAGACCCAGTACTTC.

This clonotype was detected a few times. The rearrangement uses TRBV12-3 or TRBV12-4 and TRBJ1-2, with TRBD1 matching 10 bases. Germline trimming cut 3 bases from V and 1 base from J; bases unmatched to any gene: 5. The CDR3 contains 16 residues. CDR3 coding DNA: TGTGCCAGCAGTTTGACAGGGGGCGGTTATAACTATGGCTACACCTTC. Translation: CASSLTGGGYNYGYTF.

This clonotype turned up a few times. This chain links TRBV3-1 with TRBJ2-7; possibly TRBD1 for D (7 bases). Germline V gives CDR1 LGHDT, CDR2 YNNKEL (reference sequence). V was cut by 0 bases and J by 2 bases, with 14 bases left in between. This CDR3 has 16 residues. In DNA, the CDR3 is TGTGCCAGCAGCCAAGATGGAGGGACAGCGACCTACGAGCAGTACGTC. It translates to CASSQDGGTATYEQYV.

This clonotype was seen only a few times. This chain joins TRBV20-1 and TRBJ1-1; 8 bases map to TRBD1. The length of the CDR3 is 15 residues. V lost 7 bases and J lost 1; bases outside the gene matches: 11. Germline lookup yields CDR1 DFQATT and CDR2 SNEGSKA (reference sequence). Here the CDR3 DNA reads TGCAGTGTAGAGTCCGGACAGGGAACGAACACTGAAGCTTTCTTT. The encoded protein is CSVESGQGTNTEAFF.

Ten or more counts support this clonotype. Here the CDR3 reads CASRPRTTDTQYF. In nucleotides, the CDR3 is TGTGCCAGCAGGCCCAGGACCACAGATACGCAGTATTTT. The chain carries TRBV12-3 or TRBV12-4 and TRBJ2-3; no clear D gene. This CDR3 is 13 amino acids long. V was shortened by 6 bases and J by 2 bases, with 9 bases between the two germline ends.

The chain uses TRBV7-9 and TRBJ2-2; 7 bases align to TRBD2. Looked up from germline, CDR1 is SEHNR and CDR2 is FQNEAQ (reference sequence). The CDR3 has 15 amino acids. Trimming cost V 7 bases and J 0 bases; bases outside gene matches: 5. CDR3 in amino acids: CASIRSGTNTGELFF. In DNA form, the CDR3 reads TGTGCCAGCATACGGAGCGGGACGAACACCGGGGAGCTGTTTTTT.

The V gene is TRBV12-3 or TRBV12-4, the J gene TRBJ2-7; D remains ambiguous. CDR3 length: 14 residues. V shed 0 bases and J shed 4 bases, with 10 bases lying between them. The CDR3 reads CASSLARTNYEQYF. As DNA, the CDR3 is TGTGCCAGCAGTTTAGCGAGGACCAATTACGAGCAGTACTTC.

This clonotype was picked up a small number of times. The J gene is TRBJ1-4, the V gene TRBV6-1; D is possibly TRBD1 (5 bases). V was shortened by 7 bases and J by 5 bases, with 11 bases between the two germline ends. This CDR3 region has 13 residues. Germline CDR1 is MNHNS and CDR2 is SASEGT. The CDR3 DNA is TGTGCCAGCACGGGGCGATCGAATGAAAAACTGTTTTTT. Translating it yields CASTGRSNEKLFF.

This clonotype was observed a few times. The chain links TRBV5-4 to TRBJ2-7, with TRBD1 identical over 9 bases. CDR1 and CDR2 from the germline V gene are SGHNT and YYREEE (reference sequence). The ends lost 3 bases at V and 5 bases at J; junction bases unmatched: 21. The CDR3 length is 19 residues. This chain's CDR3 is CASSWRTGTGNPSQDEQYF. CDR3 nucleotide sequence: TGTGCCAGCAGCTGGAGAACCGGGACAGGGAACCCTTCCCAGGACGAGCAGTACTTC.